What follows are 30 T cell receptor beta chains derived from one specimen sequenced in a study of T-cell reconstitution after alpha-beta-depleted transplantation in children. Molecular barcoding with unique molecular identifiers was used for the TCRbeta library. MiXCR, applied by TCRdb to the PCR reads, yields one record per CDR3 protein. The data contain 350,000 to 500,000 distinct CDR3 sequences, over 40% of them singletons. This specimen consisted of PBMCs, obtained before TCRalphabeta/CD19-depleted stem cell transplant. These receptors all come from a girl aged 2 to 9 with aplastic anemia, due to receive a stem cell transplant.

To note about this clonotype: A much bigger clone sits one base away, suggesting this may be a read error. The chain has TRBV20-1 and TRBJ1-2, with 7 bases fitting TRBD1. Germline CDR1 is DFQATT and CDR2 is SNEGSKA (reference sequence). The length of the CDR3 is 15 residues. The DNA of the CDR3 is TGCAGTGCTAAAATCCCGGGACAGTCAGTCAATGGCTACCCCTTC. Translated: CSAKIPGQSVNGYPF.

The chain couples TRBV5-1 to TRBJ1-4; D is ambiguous. The CDR3 consists of 14 residues. V was trimmed by 0 bases and J by 4 bases, leaving 7 bases between them. Germline V gene data show CDR1 as SGHRS and CDR2 as YFSETQ. CDR3 residues: CASSLAGYNEKLFF. The CDR3 DNA reads TGCGCCAGCAGCTTGGCCGGTTATAATGAAAAACTGTTTTTT.

For this clonotype: This may be a read error, as it is one base from a much larger clone. The CDR3 end shows no conserved phenylalanine or tryptophan, and so a read error is likely. The rearrangement joins TRBV18 to TRBJ1-4; D is possibly TRBD1 (5 bases). The CDR3 is made up of 15 amino acids. Trimming removed 0 bases at V and 8 bases at J, with 13 bases between. The germline CDR1 and CDR2 sequences are KGHSH and LQKENI. DNA of the CDR3: TGTGCCAGCTCACCACCGGGGGGGAAAGGAGAAAAACTGTTTTTA. Translating gives CASSPPGGKGEKLFL.

The chain uses TRBV20-1 and TRBJ2-3; D unclear. The CDR3 loop spans 14 amino acids. Deletions cut 5 bases from V and 0 bases from J, with 12 bases between. Per the germline V gene, CDR1 is DFQATT and CDR2 is SNEGSKA (reference sequence). CDR3 amino acids: CSAPDGTSTDTQYF. Written as DNA, the CDR3 is TGCAGTGCTCCTGACGGTACTAGCACAGATACGCAGTATTTT.

This clonotype was detected only a few times. This rearrangement joins TRBV10-3 to TRBJ2-1; D unresolved. CDR1 and CDR2 from the germline V gene are ENHRY and SYGVKD. V gave up 4 bases and J gave up 2 bases, with 6 bases separating them. The CDR3 sequence is 13 residues long. In nucleotides, the CDR3 is TGTGCCATCAGTGTGGAGCCCTACAATGAGCAGTTCTTC. Residues: CAISVEPYNEQFF.

This clonotype was detected a few times. The chain recombines TRBV6-6 with TRBJ1-1; D remains unclear. Trimming cost V 0 bases and J 7 bases, with 3 bases left between them. Germline V gene sequence: CDR1 MNHNY, CDR2 SVGAGI (reference sequence). The CDR3 is 11 residues long. The CDR3 coding sequence is TGTGCCAGCAGTTACTCGAGTGAAGCTTTCTTT. As protein: CASSYSSEAFF.

The table lists this clonotype with a few counts. V and J are TRBV12-3 or TRBV12-4 and TRBJ2-1, with 8 bases matching TRBD1. The CDR3 consists of 15 residues. The J segment lost 8 bases and the V segment lost 7 bases, leaving 13 bases of the junction unmatched. CDR3 bases: TGTGCCAGCACCCTGGACAGGGAGTATAACGATGAGCAGTTCTTC. Protein product: CASTLDREYNDEQFF.

The chain joins TRBV7-3 to TRBJ2-5, with no clear D. The length of the CDR3 is 13 residues. The V gene's germline CDR1 is SGHTA and CDR2 FQGTGA. With 5 bases removed from V and 5 bases from J, the gap between germline ends came to 12 bases. The CDR3 loop is CASSDGWSETQYF. The CDR3 DNA sequence: TGTGCCAGCAGCGACGGTTGGTCCGAGACCCAGTACTTC. The full variable domain, rest sourced from reference TRBV7-3 and TRBJ2-5, is GAGVSQTPSNKVTEKGKYVELRCDPISGHTALYWYRQSLGQGPEFLIYFQGTGAADDSGLPNDRFFAVRPEGSVSTLKIQRTERGDSAVYLCASSDGWSETQYFGPGTRLLVL.

The rearrangement uses TRBV4-1 and TRBJ2-7; TRBD2 might be the D (5 bases). V lost 0 bases and J 4 bases, leaving 16 bases between the germline ends. Looked up from germline, CDR1 is MGHRA and CDR2 is YSYEKL. The CDR3 covers 16 residues. The chain's CDR3 is CASSQEPTGFGYEQYF. The CDR3 nucleotides are TGCGCCAGCAGCCAAGAGCCAACGGGGTTTGGATACGAGCAGTACTTC.

About this clonotype: A read error is possible here, since a much larger clone lies one base away. The chain employs TRBV20-1 and TRBJ1-5; 7 positions match TRBD1. Germline V lookup: CDR1 DFQATT, CDR2 SNEGSKA (reference sequence). This CDR3 comprises 14 residues. The CDR3, as DNA: TGCAGTGCTAGTCTGGACAGGAGCAATCAGCCCCAGCCTTTT. Protein: CSASLDRSNQPQPF.

This chain connects TRBV5-5 to TRBJ2-5; TRBD1 matches at 11 bases. The V segment lost 4 bases and the J segment 3 bases; nucleotides outside the gene matches: 5. Germline CDR1 reads SGHKS; CDR2 reads YYEKEE (reference sequence). The CDR3 totals 15 residues. The CDR3 sequence is CASSIGTGGEETQYF. In DNA, the CDR3 is TGTGCCAGCAGCATCGGGACAGGGGGGGAAGAGACCCAGTACTTC. Variable domain in full (rest from reference TRBV5-5 and TRBJ2-5): DAGVTQSPTHLIKTRGQQVTLRCSPISGHKSVSWYQQVLGQGPQFIFQYYEKEERGRGNFPDRFSARQFPNYSSELNVNALLLGDSALYLCASSIGTGGEETQYFGPGTRLLVL.

V is TRBV7-9 and J is TRBJ2-3; TRBD1 aligns across 7 bases. Germline V CDR1 and CDR2: SEHNR, FQNEAQ (reference sequence). Unmatched junction bases numbered 4, after V lost 4 bases and J lost 6 bases. The CDR3 runs 13 residues. The CDR3 nucleotides are TGTGCCAGCAGCTCCCAGGGGGAGGATACGCAGTATTTT. Protein sequence: CASSSQGEDTQYF.

This clonotype is a singleton in its sample. The chain combines TRBV20-1 with TRBJ2-1; 12 nucleotides agree with TRBD2. V lost 3 bases to trimming and J lost 9 bases; unmatched junction nucleotides: 9. From germline, CDR1 is DFQATT and CDR2 SNEGSKA (reference sequence). This CDR3 region has 15 residues. The CDR3 region is CSASQSSGGASEQFF. The CDR3 nucleotides read TGCAGTGCTAGCCAATCTAGCGGGGGGGCCAGTGAGCAGTTCTTC.

The chain recombines TRBV12-3 or TRBV12-4 with TRBJ1-1; unclear D gene. This CDR3 comprises 14 residues. Trimming took off 6 bases at V and 3 bases at J, with 14 bases between the two ends. In nucleotides, the CDR3 is TGTGCCAGCAGCCCGGCCGATCGGGACACTGAAGCTTTCTTT. Amino acid sequence: CASSPADRDTEAFF.

In this sample, this clonotype turned up a few times. The rearrangement joins TRBV5-5 to TRBJ2-5, with D perhaps matching TRBD1 or TRBD2 (5 bases each). Per germline, CDR1 SGHKS and CDR2 YYEKEE (reference sequence). This CDR3 has 16 residues. The V end was cut by 3 bases, the J end by 1 base, with 16 bases between. The CDR3 loop is CASSWGSSARQETQYF. CDR3 nucleotide sequence: TGTGCCAGCAGCTGGGGGTCTAGTGCCCGCCAAGAGACCCAGTACTTC.

Points on this clonotype: A clone one base away is much larger, so this may be a read error. The chain carries TRBV29-1 and TRBJ1-1; tentative D call: TRBD1 (5 bases). Between the trimmed V and J ends, which lost 2 bases and 1 base, there was a span of 5 bases. This CDR3 has 12 amino acids. Germline CDR1 is SQVTM and CDR2 is ANQGSEA. CDR3 nucleotides: TGCAGCGTTGAACAGGGGAACACTGAAGCTTTCTTT. It encodes CSVEQGNTEAFF.

This clonotype showed up many times. V gene TRBV27 combines with J gene TRBJ2-1, with 8 positions matching TRBD2. The CDR3 sequence is 15 residues long. J gave up 5 bases and V 5 bases, and 8 bases lay outside the gene matches. Germline CDR1 reads MNHEY; CDR2 reads SMNVEV (reference sequence). CDR3 DNA: TGTGCCAGCAGTACCCGACTAGCGACGCACAATGAGCAGTTCTTC. It encodes CASSTRLATHNEQFF.

This clonotype has more than one count but fewer than ten. The rearrangement links TRBV29-1 to TRBJ1-5; no clear D. Per germline, CDR1 SQVTM and CDR2 ANQGSEA. The CDR3 is 13 residues long. V lost 4 bases and J 2 bases, leaving 9 bases between the germline ends. This CDR3 reads CSVASGGNQPQHF. Written as DNA, the CDR3 is TGCAGCGTTGCGAGCGGGGGCAATCAGCCCCAGCATTTT.

The chain combines TRBV28 with TRBJ1-5, with D unclear. V was pared by 6 bases and J by 3 bases, with 3 bases between. Germline assignment: CDR1 MDHEN and CDR2 SYDVKM. This CDR3 region has 11 residues. The CDR3 is CASRNNQPQHF. The CDR3 bases are TGTGCCAGCAGGAACAATCAGCCCCAGCATTTT.

This rearrangement joins TRBV5-1 to TRBJ1-6, with D unclear. The CDR3 runs 14 residues. Trimming took off 4 bases at V and 7 bases at J, with 12 bases between the two ends. Germline assignment: CDR1 SGHRS and CDR2 YFSETQ. Written as DNA, the CDR3 is TGCGCCAGCAGCACCGGGAGCGAGAATTCACCCCTCCACTTT. Translated, it gives CASSTGSENSPLHF.

The rearrangement joins TRBV4-1 to TRBJ2-7; 9 bases are shared with TRBD2. Germline CDR1 and CDR2: MGHRA and YSYEKL. There are 14 residues in the CDR3. Trimming cost V 4 bases and J 6 bases; bases outside gene matches: 7. The CDR3 DNA follows: TGCGCCAGCAGCCCGCGGGGGGGGGCTAGCGAGCAGTACTTC. Encoded protein: CASSPRGGASEQYF.

The genes are TRBV7-2 and TRBJ1-1; D ambiguous. V gave up 5 bases and J gave up 6 bases, with 7 bases separating them. The CDR3 totals 11 residues. Germline CDR1 reads SGHTA; CDR2 reads FQGNSA. CDR3 DNA sequence: TGTGCCAGCAGCCCCGTACCTGAAGCTTTCTTT. Translated, it gives CASSPVPEAFF.

The sample holds a few counts of this clonotype. This chain uses TRBV6-1 with TRBJ2-3; D might be TRBD1 (6 bases). Germline CDR1 reads MNHNS; CDR2 reads SASEGT. V was pared by 5 bases and J by 4 bases, with 13 bases between. CDR3 size: 14 residues. The CDR3: CASSRTDRSDTQYF. CDR3 DNA sequence: TGTGCCAGCAGTAGAACAGACAGGTCAGATACGCAGTATTTT.

The chain has TRBV12-3 or TRBV12-4 and TRBJ2-5; 7 bases map to TRBD2. Trimming cost V 6 bases and J 2 bases; bases outside gene matches: 6. The CDR3 is made up of 14 amino acids. CDR3 DNA: TGTGCCAGCAGGTCACTAGCGAGACAAGAGACCCAGTACTTC. As protein: CASRSLARQETQYF.

This clonotype was picked up a small number of times. The chain recombines TRBV29-1 with TRBJ2-7, with TRBD1 identical over 10 bases. V shed 4 bases, J shed 3 bases, and the junction held 3 bases outside the gene matches. Germline V gives CDR1 SQVTM, CDR2 ANQGSEA. The CDR3 extends over 13 amino acids. The CDR3 nucleotides are TGCAGCGTTGCGGGACAGGGGATCTACGAGCAGTACTTC. Protein sequence: CSVAGQGIYEQYF.

Concerning this clonotype itself: Being one base from a much bigger clone, this may be a read error. The CDR3 here is CASSLGGQDYGYTF. As DNA, the CDR3 is TGCGCCAGCAGCTTGGGGGGACAGGACTATGGCTACACCTTC. This chain links TRBV5-1 with TRBJ1-2; 8 nucleotides line up with TRBD1. Germline-derived CDR1 and CDR2 are SGHRS and YFSETQ. V shed 0 bases and J 3 bases; nucleotides not matched to a gene: 1. The CDR3 has 14 amino acids.

The table lists this clonotype with a few counts. A much bigger clone sits one base away, suggesting this may be a read error. The chain is built from TRBV5-1 and TRBJ2-3; 7 bases agree with TRBD1. The CDR3 loop spans 14 amino acids. CDR1 is SGHRS and CDR2 is YFSETQ in the germline V gene. CDR3 in DNA: TGCGCCAGCAGCTCCGGGACAGTTGTGGATACGCACTATTTT. The encoded protein is CASSSGTVVDTHYF.

The rearrangement uses TRBV7-2 and TRBJ2-7; 7 nucleotides agree with TRBD1. From germline, CDR1 is SGHTA and CDR2 FQGNSA. With V trimmed by 4 bases and J by 3 bases, 3 bases remained unmatched. This CDR3 region has 13 residues. The CDR3 here is CASSSGTDYEQYF. The CDR3 region has the DNA TGTGCCAGCAGCTCCGGGACAGACTACGAGCAGTACTTC.

V is TRBV20-1 and J is TRBJ2-7; no clear D gene. The CDR3 sequence is 13 residues long. V was pared by 3 bases and J by 3 bases, with 12 bases between. Germline V lookup: CDR1 DFQATT, CDR2 SNEGSKA (reference sequence). CDR3 nucleotide sequence: TGCAGTGCTAGGCACAGCAGAGTCTACGAGCAGTACTTC. This sequence encodes CSARHSRVYEQYF.

The V gene is TRBV20-1, the J gene TRBJ2-5, with 11 bases that match TRBD2. J gave up 4 bases and V 3 bases, and 10 bases lay outside the gene matches. The CDR3 sequence is 16 residues long. Germline CDR1 is DFQATT and CDR2 is SNEGSKA (reference sequence). CDR3 coding DNA: TGCAGTGCTAGTTTGGTAGCGGGGGGGCCAGGAGAGACCCAGTACTTC. Translated: CSASLVAGGPGETQYF.